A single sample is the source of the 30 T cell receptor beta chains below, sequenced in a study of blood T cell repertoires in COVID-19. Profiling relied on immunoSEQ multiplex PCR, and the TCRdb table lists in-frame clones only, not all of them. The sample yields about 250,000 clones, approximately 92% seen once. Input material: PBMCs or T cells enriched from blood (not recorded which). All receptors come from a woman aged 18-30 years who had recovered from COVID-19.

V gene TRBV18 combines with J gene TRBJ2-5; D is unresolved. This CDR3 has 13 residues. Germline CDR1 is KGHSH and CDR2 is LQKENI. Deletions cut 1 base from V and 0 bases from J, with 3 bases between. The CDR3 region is CASSPRDQETQYF. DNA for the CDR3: TGTGCCAGCTCACCACGAGACCAAGAGACCCAGTACTTC.

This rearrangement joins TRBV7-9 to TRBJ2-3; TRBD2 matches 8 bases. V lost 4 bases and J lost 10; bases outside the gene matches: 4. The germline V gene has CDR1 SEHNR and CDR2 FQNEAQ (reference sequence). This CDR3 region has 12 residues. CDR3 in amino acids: CASSYDSGAQYF. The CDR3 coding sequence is TGTGCCAGCAGCTACGATAGCGGGGCGCAGTATTTT.

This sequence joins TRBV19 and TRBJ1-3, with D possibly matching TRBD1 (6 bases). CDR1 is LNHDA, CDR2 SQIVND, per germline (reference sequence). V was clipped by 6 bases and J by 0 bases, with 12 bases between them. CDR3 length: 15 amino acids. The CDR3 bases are TGTGCCAGTAGACTCCAGGGGAGCTCTGGAAACACCATATATTTT. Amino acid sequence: CASRLQGSSGNTIYF.

The CDR3 sequence: CASSLTGQHYGYTF. The DNA for the CDR3 is TGCGCCAGCAGCTTAACGGGACAGCACTATGGCTACACCTTC. J is TRBJ1-2 and V is TRBV5-1; 7 bases match TRBD1. This CDR3 has 14 amino acids. Per the germline V gene, CDR1 is SGHRS and CDR2 is YFSETQ. V trimming: 2 bases; J trimming: 3 bases; junction bases outside the gene matches: 4.

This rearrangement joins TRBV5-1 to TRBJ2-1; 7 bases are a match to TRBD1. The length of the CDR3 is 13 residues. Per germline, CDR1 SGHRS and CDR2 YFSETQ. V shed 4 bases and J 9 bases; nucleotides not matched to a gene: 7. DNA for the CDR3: TGCGCCAGCAGCCTAGTAGGGGGCGGTGAGCAGTTCTTC. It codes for CASSLVGGGEQFF.

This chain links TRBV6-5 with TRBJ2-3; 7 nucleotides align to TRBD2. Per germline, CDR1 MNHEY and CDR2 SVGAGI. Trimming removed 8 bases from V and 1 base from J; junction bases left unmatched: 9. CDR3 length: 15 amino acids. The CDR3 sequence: CASVWAAGGTDTQYF. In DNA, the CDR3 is TGTGCCAGCGTTTGGGCGGCGGGGGGCACAGATACGCAGTATTTT.

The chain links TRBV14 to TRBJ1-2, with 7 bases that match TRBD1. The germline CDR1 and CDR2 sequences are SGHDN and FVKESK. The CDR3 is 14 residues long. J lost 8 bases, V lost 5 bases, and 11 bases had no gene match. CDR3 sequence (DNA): TGTGCCAGCAGCTACAGAGGGGGCCGTCCGGGCTACACCTTC. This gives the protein CASSYRGGRPGYTF. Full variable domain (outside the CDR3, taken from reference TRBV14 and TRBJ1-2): EAGVTQFPSHSVIEKGQTVTLRCDPISGHDNLYWYRRVMGKEIKFLLHFVKESKQDESGMPNNRFLAERTGGTYSTLKVQPAELEDSGVYFCASSYRGGRPGYTFGSGTRLTVV.

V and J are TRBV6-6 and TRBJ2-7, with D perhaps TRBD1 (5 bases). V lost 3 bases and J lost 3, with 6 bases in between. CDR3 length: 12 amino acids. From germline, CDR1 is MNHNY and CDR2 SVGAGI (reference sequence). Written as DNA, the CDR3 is TGTGCCAGCAGTTATGACAGCTACGAGCAGTACTTC. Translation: CASSYDSYEQYF.

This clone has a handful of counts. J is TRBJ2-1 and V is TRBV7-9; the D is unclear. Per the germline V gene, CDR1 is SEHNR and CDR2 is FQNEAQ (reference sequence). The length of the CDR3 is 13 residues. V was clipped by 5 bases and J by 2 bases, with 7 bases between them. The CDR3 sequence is CASSLRTYNEQFF. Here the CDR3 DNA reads TGTGCCAGCAGCCTACGAACCTACAATGAGCAGTTCTTC.

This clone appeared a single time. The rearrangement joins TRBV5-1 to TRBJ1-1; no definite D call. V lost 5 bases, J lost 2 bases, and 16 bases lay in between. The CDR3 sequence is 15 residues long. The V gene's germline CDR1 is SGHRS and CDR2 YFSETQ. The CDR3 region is CASRNDKGGNTEAFF. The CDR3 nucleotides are TGCGCCAGCAGGAACGACAAGGGAGGAAACACTGAAGCTTTCTTT.

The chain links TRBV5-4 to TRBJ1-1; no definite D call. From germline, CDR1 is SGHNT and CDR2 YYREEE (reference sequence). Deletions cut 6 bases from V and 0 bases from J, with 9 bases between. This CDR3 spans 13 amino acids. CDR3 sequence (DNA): TGTGCCAGCAACATAAATATGAACACTGAAGCTTTCTTT. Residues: CASNINMNTEAFF.

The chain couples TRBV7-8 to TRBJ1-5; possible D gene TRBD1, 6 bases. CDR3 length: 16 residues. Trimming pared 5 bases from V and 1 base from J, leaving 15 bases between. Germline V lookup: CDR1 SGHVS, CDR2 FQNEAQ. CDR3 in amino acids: CASSRGQYGSNQPQHF. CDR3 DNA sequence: TGTGCCAGCAGCCGTGGACAGTACGGAAGCAATCAGCCCCAGCATTTT.

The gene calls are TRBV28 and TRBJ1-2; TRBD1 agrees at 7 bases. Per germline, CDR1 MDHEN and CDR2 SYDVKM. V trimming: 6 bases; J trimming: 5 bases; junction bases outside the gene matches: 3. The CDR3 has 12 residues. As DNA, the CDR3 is TGTGCCAGCAGGCGGACAGGTTATGGCTACACCTTC. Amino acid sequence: CASRRTGYGYTF.

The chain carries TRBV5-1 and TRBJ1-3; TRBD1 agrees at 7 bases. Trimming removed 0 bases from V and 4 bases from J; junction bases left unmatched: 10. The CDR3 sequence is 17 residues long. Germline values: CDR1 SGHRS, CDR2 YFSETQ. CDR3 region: CASSLGDTGAPGNTIYF. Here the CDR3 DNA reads TGCGCCAGCAGCTTGGGTGACACAGGGGCCCCCGGAAACACCATATATTTT.

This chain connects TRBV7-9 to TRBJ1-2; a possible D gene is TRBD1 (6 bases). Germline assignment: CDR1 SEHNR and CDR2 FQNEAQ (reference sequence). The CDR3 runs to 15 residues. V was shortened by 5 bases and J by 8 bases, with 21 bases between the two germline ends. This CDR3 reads CASSGQRGTSVGYTF. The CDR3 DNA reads TGTGCCAGCAGCGGACAGCGTGGGACGTCCGTAGGCTACACCTTC.

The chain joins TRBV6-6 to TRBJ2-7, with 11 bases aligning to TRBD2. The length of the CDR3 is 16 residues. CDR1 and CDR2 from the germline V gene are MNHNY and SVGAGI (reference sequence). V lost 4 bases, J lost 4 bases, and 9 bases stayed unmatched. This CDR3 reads CASSSSTSGVPYEQYF. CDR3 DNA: TGTGCCAGCAGTTCCTCGACTAGCGGGGTTCCTTACGAGCAGTACTTC.

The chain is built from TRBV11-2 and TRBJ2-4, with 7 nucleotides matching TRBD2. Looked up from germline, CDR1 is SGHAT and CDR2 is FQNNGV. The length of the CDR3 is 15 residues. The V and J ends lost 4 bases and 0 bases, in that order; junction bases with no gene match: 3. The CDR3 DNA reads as TGTGCCAGCAGCTCCGGGGGGATAGCCAAAAACATTCAGTACTTC. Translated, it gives CASSSGGIAKNIQYF.

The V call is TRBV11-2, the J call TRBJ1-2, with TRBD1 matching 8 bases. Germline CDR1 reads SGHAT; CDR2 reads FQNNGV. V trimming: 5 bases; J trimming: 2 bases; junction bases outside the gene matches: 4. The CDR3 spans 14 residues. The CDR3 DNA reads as TGTGCCAGCAGCCTTAGGACAGGGAACTATGGCTACACCTTC. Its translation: CASSLRTGNYGYTF.

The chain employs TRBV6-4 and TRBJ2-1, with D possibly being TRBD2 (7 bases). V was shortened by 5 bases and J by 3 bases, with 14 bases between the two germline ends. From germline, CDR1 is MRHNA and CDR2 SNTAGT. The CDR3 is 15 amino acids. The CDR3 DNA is TGTGCCAGCAGTACCCGGGGGGCCAACTACAATGAGCAGTTCTTC. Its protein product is CASSTRGANYNEQFF.

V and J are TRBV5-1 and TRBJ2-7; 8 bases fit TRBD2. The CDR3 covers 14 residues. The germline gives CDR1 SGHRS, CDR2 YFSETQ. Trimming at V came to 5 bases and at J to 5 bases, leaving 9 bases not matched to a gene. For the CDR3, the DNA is TGCGCCAGCAGGACGGGGGGGCCTTTTGACGAGCAGTACTTC. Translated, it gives CASRTGGPFDEQYF.

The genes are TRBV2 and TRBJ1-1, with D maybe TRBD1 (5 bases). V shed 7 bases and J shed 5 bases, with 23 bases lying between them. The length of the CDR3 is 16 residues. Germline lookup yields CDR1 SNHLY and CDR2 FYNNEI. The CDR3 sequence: CASKVGGRGAGTEAFF. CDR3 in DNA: TGTGCCAGCAAGGTCGGGGGGAGAGGGGCGGGTACTGAAGCTTTCTTT.

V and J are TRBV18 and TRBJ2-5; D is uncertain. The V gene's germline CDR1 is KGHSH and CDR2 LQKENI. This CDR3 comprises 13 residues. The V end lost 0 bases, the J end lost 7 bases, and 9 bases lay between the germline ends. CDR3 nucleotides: TGTGCCAGCTCACCACCGGGCAGGTGGACCCAGTACTTC. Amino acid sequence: CASSPPGRWTQYF. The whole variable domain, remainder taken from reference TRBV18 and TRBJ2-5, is NAGVMQNPRHLVRRRGQEARLRCSPMKGHSHVYWYRQLPEEGLKFMVYLQKENIIDESGMPKERFSAEFPKEGPSILRIQQVVRGDSAAYFCASSPPGRWTQYFGPGTRLLVL.

CDR3 DNA sequence: TGCGCCAGCAGCTCTCCTAACACTGAAGCTTTCTTT. As protein: CASSSPNTEAFF. The gene calls are TRBV5-1 and TRBJ1-1; D is unresolved. CDR1 is SGHRS, CDR2 YFSETQ, per germline. The CDR3 has 12 residues. The V and J ends lost 3 bases and 2 bases respectively, with 5 bases between them.

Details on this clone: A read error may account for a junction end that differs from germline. CDR3 bases: TGTGCCAGCAGCTTAGGGACAGCAACCCAGATGGACTTC. It is translated as CASSLGTATQMDF. The rearrangement links TRBV11-2 to TRBJ2-4; D might be TRBD1 (6 bases). The CDR3 spans 13 residues. Germline CDR1 SGHAT, CDR2 FQNNGV.

CDR3 nucleotide sequence: TGTGCCAGCAGTGGCCAGGGGGTCTCACCCCTCCACTTT. Its translation: CASSGQGVSPLHF. This chain uses TRBV2 with TRBJ1-6; 7 nucleotides line up with TRBD1. The V and J ends lost 4 bases and 10 bases, in that order; junction bases with no gene match: 4. CDR1 is SNHLY, CDR2 FYNNEI, per germline. This CDR3 has 13 residues.

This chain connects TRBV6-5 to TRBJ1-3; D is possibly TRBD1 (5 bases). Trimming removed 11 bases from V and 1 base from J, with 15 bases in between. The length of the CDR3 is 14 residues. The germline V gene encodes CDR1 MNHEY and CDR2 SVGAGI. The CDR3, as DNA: TGTGCCGGCCAGACAGCATCGTCTGGAAACACCATATATTTT. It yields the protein CAGQTASSGNTIYF.

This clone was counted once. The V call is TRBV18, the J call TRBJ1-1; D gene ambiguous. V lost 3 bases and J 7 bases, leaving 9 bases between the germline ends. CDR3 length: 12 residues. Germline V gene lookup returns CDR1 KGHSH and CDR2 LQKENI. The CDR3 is CASSPETGEAFF. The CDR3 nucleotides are TGTGCCAGCTCACCCGAGACGGGTGAAGCTTTCTTT.

The CDR3 loop reads CASSLRTGGHTEAFF. The DNA for the CDR3 is TGTGCCAGCAGTCTCCGGACAGGGGGCCACACTGAAGCTTTCTTT. The chain combines TRBV28 with TRBJ1-1; 11 positions agree with TRBD1. The CDR3 contains 15 residues. V lost 5 bases to trimming and J lost 3 bases; unmatched junction nucleotides: 5. The germline V gene has CDR1 MDHEN and CDR2 SYDVKM.

CDR3 amino acids: CASSLAGQRYYEQYF. For the CDR3, the DNA is TGTGCCAGCAGCTTAGCGGGACAGCGATACTACGAGCAGTACTTC. This chain joins TRBV11-2 and TRBJ2-7; 7 positions agree with TRBD1. V was clipped by 1 base and J by 3 bases; unmatched bases: 6. The CDR3 is 15 residues long. Germline V CDR1 and CDR2: SGHAT, FQNNGV.

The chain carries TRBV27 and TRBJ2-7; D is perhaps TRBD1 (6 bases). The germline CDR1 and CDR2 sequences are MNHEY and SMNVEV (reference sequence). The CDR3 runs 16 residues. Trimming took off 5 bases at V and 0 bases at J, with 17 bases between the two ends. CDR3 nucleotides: TGTGCCAGCAGTCCGGCCAGGGGCAGAAACTCCTACGAGCAGTACTTC. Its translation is CASSPARGRNSYEQYF.